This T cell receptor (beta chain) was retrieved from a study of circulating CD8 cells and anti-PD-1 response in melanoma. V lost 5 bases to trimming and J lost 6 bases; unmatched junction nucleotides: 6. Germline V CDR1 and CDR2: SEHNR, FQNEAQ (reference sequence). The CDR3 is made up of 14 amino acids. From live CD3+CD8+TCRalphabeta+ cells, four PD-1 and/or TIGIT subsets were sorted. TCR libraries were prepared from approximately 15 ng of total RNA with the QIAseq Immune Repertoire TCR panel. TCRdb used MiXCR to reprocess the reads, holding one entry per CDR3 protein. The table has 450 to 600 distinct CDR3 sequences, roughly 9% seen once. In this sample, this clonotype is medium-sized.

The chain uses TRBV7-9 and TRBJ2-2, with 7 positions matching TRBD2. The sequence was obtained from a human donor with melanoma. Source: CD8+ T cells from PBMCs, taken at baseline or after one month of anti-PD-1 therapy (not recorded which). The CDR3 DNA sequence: TGTGCCAGCAGCCCTCGAGCGGGACCCGGGGAGCTGTTTTTT. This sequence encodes CASSPRAGPGELFF.